This T cell receptor (beta chain) was identified during a study of cytomegalovirus exposure and HLA in healthy donors (TCRdb year 2017). With respect to the entire study: According to a later analysis, the roughly 130 validation repertoires were produced on the same platform as the roughly 700 repertoires of the first cohort. The study combined high-throughput TCR immunosequencing, statistical association of individual TCRs with disease status, and machine learning to predict cytomegalovirus infection status. Besides the first cohort of about 730 subjects, a separate validation cohort made up of over 100 different subjects was used. The aim of the study was to test whether cataloging public T cell receptors could identify signatures of past pathogen exposure.

Separate from the approximately 670-subject first cohort, the validation cohort of 95 to 150 subjects was the group to which the donors belonged. Libraries came from the immunoSEQ multiplex PCR assay. Per the original workflow: A statistical classification framework was built for diagnosing cytomegalovirus status from the catalog of TCR beta chain sequences. TCRdb carries this immuneACCESS record with in-frame sequences only. Its versions omit some clonotypes, under half of them owing to an unresolved V gene in the studies checked, with the rest unexplained. V, J and clone size reflect that table, while D and trimming were determined from the DNA. Here the sample has 250,000 or so clones; roughly 89% occur a single time. The top ten clones comprise roughly 0.4% of the sample. CDR1 is given as SEHNR and CDR2 as FQNEAQ, both from the germline V gene (reference sequence). The germline V and J ends show losses of 3 bases and 5 bases respectively, and no gene match explains 1 base of the junction. The CDR3 numbers 14 residues from cysteine through phenylalanine. Here the CDR3 DNA is all that survives: 42 bases in frame from base 1.

In regard to this clone: There is no known antigen for this receptor. No base-level quality is on record; no much larger clone is a single base apart. Other DNA sequences in the sample encode the same CDR3.

What the authors observed across the whole study: A later analysis had no HLA typing for the validation cohort, so co-occurrence there was scored across all 130 or so repertoires. The classifier was reported to diagnose cytomegalovirus status with high specificity and sensitivity in both the original cohort and the validation cohort. Most TCR sequences were seen in very few donors, while some public TCRs were found in many individuals. A later analysis found that TCRs clustered in the first cohort also tended to co-occur in the 100 to 150 validation repertoires, with 90% to 95% of cluster scores above 0. The authors suggested that the approach could potentially be generalized to other disease states and immunological phenotypes. The study listed 164 TCR beta chains as associated with cytomegalovirus. In vitro tests confirmed that a few of the cytomegalovirus-associated TCR beta chains recognize cytomegalovirus antigens.

The chain is made from TRBV7-9 and TRBJ2-3; 11 bases in the junction line up with TRBD1. The source of this sequence is a woman between 18 and 30 years old in good health and CMV-seronegative. Sequencing used PBMCs. The base sequence is TGTGCCAGCAGCTTGGGACAGGGGGTAGATACGCAGTATTTT. This sequence encodes CASSLGQGVDTQYF.